This T cell receptor (beta chain) was documented in a study of blood T cell repertoires in COVID-19. Across the study: The United States, Italy and Spain were the sources of the acute and convalescent COVID-19 samples.

Measured with immunoSEQ multiplex PCR; TCRdb has only the in-frame clones, and not every one. The repertoire holds 150,000 or so clones, approximately 82% seen once, with 5.5% to 8% in the top ten. A few counts support this clone. Trimming at V came to 2 bases and at J to 11 bases, leaving 11 bases not matched to a gene. Germline values: CDR1 SGHNT, CDR2 YENEEA. The CDR3 has 14 amino acids. Sequences were obtained from peripheral blood. This TCR derives from a woman aged 45-59 years in a cohort sampled during active or convalescent COVID-19. The J gene is TRBJ1-1, the V gene TRBV11-3; TRBD1 agrees at 7 bases. CDR3 region: CASSLTTGTLKAFF. The CDR3 nucleotides are TGTGCCAGCAGCTTAACGACAGGGACCTTAAAGGCTTTCTTT.